This T cell receptor beta chain originates from a study of beta chain features in type 1 diabetes. This clone was seen a few times. Its cognate antigen is unknown. The CDR3 contains 14 residues. In germline, CDR1 is MDHEN, CDR2 SYDVKM. V was trimmed by 8 bases and J by 0 bases, leaving 14 bases between them. As every portion of the isolated RNA was reverse transcribed, the sequencing read expressed TCRB transcripts. Produced via immunoSEQ multiplex PCR; TCRdb's table is partial and in-frame only. Of under 150,000 clones in the sample, less than 9% are singletons; the top ten hold 1.3% to 1.5%. Study-level points and caveats: Moderate but significant shortening of TCRB CDR3s was recorded in all four CD4+ subsets from Type 1 diabetes patients.

The source is a woman between 25 and 40 years old in good health. The sample comprised central memory CD4+ T cells from blood. This sequence joins TRBV28 and TRBJ2-7, with D possibly being TRBD1 (5 bases). This CDR3 is CASVSPGNSYEQYF. CDR3 nucleotides: TGTGCCAGCGTAAGCCCAGGGAACTCCTACGAGCAGTACTTC.